This T cell receptor (beta chain) stems from a study of neurological immune-mediated disorders. Germline-derived CDR1 and CDR2 are SGHRS and YFSETQ. The length of the CDR3 is 16 residues. V was clipped by 4 bases and J by 0 bases; unmatched bases: 9. TCRdb independently ran MiXCR on the 5' RACE reads; one entry per CDR3 protein. The sample consists of tens of thousands of distinct CDR3 sequences, more than 8% of them appearing once. As for time point: longitudinal time-point 2. This clonotype was detected ten times or more. Sequenced: PBMCs. The clonotype comes from a man aged 30-40 years in good health. The chain couples TRBV5-1 to TRBJ2-7; 8 bases are shared with TRBD2. CDR3 amino acids: CASSEGLGTTSYEQYF. The CDR3 region has the DNA TGCGCCAGCAGCGAGGGACTAGGAACTACCTCCTACGAGCAGTACTTC.